Presented here are 30 T cell receptor beta chains from one specimen sequenced in a study of cytomegalovirus exposure and HLA in healthy donors (dated by TCRdb to about 2017). Library construction relied on the immunoSEQ multiplex PCR assay. A mixture of 60 forward primers for TCR Vbeta segments and 13 reverse primers for TCR Jbeta segments was used in the multiplex PCR. Here the immuneACCESS table is served through TCRdb, limited to in-frame sequences with V and J called. Missing clones are a known gap in these copies; in checked studies unresolved V genes cover under half, and the rest lacks a known reason. The sample contains fewer than 250,000 clones, approximately 86% of them found a single time. The top ten clonotypes cover about 1.7% of the sample. Sequences were obtained from PBMCs. These receptors were collected from a woman younger than 35 in good health and CMV-seronegative.

The CDR3 region has the DNA TGTGCCAGCAGTGGAGCGGCGGGTCAGGGGCAAAACATTCAGTACTTC. Its protein is CASSGAAGQGQNIQYF. This rearrangement joins TRBV2 to TRBJ2-4; D may be TRBD1 (6 bases). Between the trimmed V and J ends, which lost 4 bases and 5 bases, there was a span of 18 bases. The CDR3 extends over 16 amino acids. CDR1 and CDR2 (germline): SNHLY, FYNNEI.

The V call is TRBV5-5, the J call TRBJ2-6; TRBD2 might be the D (6 bases). The CDR3 length is 18 residues. V was shortened by 0 bases and J by 0 bases, with 13 bases between the two germline ends. Germline V gene sequence: CDR1 SGHKS, CDR2 YYEKEE (reference sequence). Written as DNA, the CDR3 is TGTGCCAGCAGCTTGGACGGAGGGTCCAGCTCTGGGGCCAACGTCCTGACTTTC. Translating it yields CASSLDGGSSSGANVLTF.

The gene calls are TRBV6-5 and TRBJ1-1; no clear D gene. The V end was cut by 0 bases, the J end by 1 base, with 6 bases between. This CDR3 is built from 14 residues. Germline loops: CDR1 MNHEY, CDR2 SVGAGI. The CDR3 DNA reads as TGTGCCAGCAGTTACTCTAGAGGGAACACTGAAGCTTTCTTT. Translation gives CASSYSRGNTEAFF.

This rearrangement joins TRBV27 to TRBJ2-7; 9 positions match TRBD1. Germline values: CDR1 MNHEY, CDR2 SMNVEV (reference sequence). Trimming removed 5 bases from V and 6 bases from J; junction bases left unmatched: 11. The CDR3 totals 15 residues. The CDR3 nucleotides are TGTGCCAGCAGTAACCCGGACAGGGGAGTTGGCGAGCAGTACTTC. It is translated as CASSNPDRGVGEQYF.

This chain links TRBV7-2 with TRBJ2-7, with a weak D call TRBD1 (5 bases). CDR3 length: 14 amino acids. The germline V and J ends were trimmed by 2 bases and 2 bases, with 10 bases remaining between them. Germline CDR1 is SGHTA and CDR2 is FQGNSA. The CDR3 bases are TGTGCCAGCAGCTTACAGGAAGGGGCCTACGAGCAGTACTTC. This translates into CASSLQEGAYEQYF.

The genes are TRBV6-5 and TRBJ2-5, with TRBD2 matching over 8 bases. The CDR3 runs to 15 residues. After removal of 7 bases from V and 5 bases from J, the junction contained 12 bases not matched to a gene. Looked up from germline, CDR1 is MNHEY and CDR2 is SVGAGI. The CDR3 spells CASNSRGAEGETQYF. The CDR3 DNA sequence: TGTGCCAGCAATTCGCGGGGGGCTGAGGGGGAGACCCAGTACTTC.

The V and J genes are TRBV28 and TRBJ2-5; TRBD1 aligns across 9 bases. CDR3 length: 15 amino acids. The germline V gene has CDR1 MDHEN and CDR2 SYDVKM. The V gene end was trimmed by 5 bases and the J gene end by 4 bases; junction bases not matched to a gene: 8. Here the CDR3 reads CASSTGQGIRETQYF. As DNA, the CDR3 is TGTGCCAGCAGTACCGGACAGGGGATCCGAGAGACCCAGTACTTC.

The rearrangement uses TRBV7-3 and TRBJ2-5, with 13 positions matching TRBD2. The germline V gene encodes CDR1 SGHTA and CDR2 FQGTGA. Germline trimming cut 5 bases from V and 5 bases from J; bases unmatched to any gene: 5. The CDR3 has 15 residues. As DNA, the CDR3 is TGTGCCAGCAGCCGGACTAGCGGGAGCGGGGAGACCCAGTACTTC. It translates to CASSRTSGSGETQYF.

The rearrangement links TRBV6-1 to TRBJ2-1, with D tentatively TRBD1 (7 bases). Between the trimmed V and J ends, which lost 2 bases and 7 bases, there was a span of 15 bases. The germline gives CDR1 MNHNS, CDR2 SASEGT. The CDR3 runs to 15 residues. CDR3 nucleotides: TGTGCCAGCAGTGAAAGGAGGGGGCGGGTAAATGAGCAGTTCTTC. Residues: CASSERRGRVNEQFF.

The chain has TRBV7-9 and TRBJ1-1, with D perhaps matching TRBD1 (5 bases). Germline loops: CDR1 SEHNR, CDR2 FQNEAQ (reference sequence). Trimming left V 4 bases short and J 4 bases short, with 13 bases between. The CDR3 is 14 amino acids. The CDR3: CASSSTESSTEAFF. CDR3 nucleotides: TGTGCCAGCAGCTCGACAGAGTCAAGCACTGAAGCTTTCTTT.

The genes are TRBV5-8 and TRBJ1-5, with no clear D. The CDR3 is 13 amino acids. V lost 0 bases and J lost 7, with 8 bases in between. Germline lookup yields CDR1 SGHTS and CDR2 YDEGEE. CDR3 residues: CASSLGERQPQHF. CDR3 DNA sequence: TGTGCCAGCAGCTTGGGGGAGAGGCAGCCCCAGCATTTT.

The genes are TRBV19 and TRBJ1-1; no firm D call. The CDR3 spans 11 residues. The V gene lost 4 bases and the J gene lost 2 bases, with 2 bases spanning the gap. Germline CDR1 is LNHDA and CDR2 is SQIVND (reference sequence). The DNA of the CDR3 is TGTGCCAGTAGTACAAACACTGAAGCTTTCTTT. Encoded protein: CASSTNTEAFF.

The CDR3 bases are TGCGCCAGCAGCAGGGACAGGGGGGCCGGGAATTCACCCCTCCACTTT. Translated: CASSRDRGAGNSPLHF. This chain joins TRBV5-1 and TRBJ1-6; 11 bases match TRBD1. Germline lookup yields CDR1 SGHRS and CDR2 YFSETQ. The CDR3 has 16 residues. Losses at the gene ends were 4 bases for V and 7 bases for J; bases not matched to a gene: 7. The full variable domain, its missing parts supplied by reference TRBV5-1 and TRBJ1-6, is KAGVTQTPRYLIKTRGQQVTLSCSPISGHRSVSWYQQTPGQGLQFLFEYFSETQRNKGNFPGRFSGRQFSNSRSEMNVSTLELGDSALYLCASSRDRGAGNSPLHFGNGTRLTVT.

The CDR3 region has the DNA TGTGCCAGCAGCTTGGGGGGCCCTGGGGGCTACACCTTC. Translated: CASSLGGPGGYTF. The V and J genes are TRBV5-8 and TRBJ1-2, with D possibly being TRBD1 (5 bases). V dropped 0 bases and J dropped 8 bases, with 11 bases sitting between them. Germline-derived CDR1 and CDR2 are SGHTS and YDEGEE. The CDR3 consists of 13 residues. The complete variable domain, with remaining parts taken from reference TRBV5-8 and TRBJ1-2, reads EAGVTQSPTHLIKTRGQQATLRCSPISGHTSVYWYQQALGLGLQFLLWYDEGEERNRGNFPPRFSGRQFPNYSSELNVNALELEDSALYLCASSLGGPGGYTFGSGTRLTVV.

The V gene is TRBV28, the J gene TRBJ2-6; 8 bases are shared with TRBD1. The CDR3 sequence is 14 residues long. Germline V CDR1 and CDR2: MDHEN, SYDVKM. V was pared by 3 bases and J by 13 bases, with 8 bases of the junction left unmatched. In nucleotides, the CDR3 is TGTGCCAGCAGTTTGACCAGGGGGCCGTGGGTCCTGACTTTC. Translation gives CASSLTRGPWVLTF. Combining the CDR3 with reference TRBV28 and TRBJ2-6 gives the whole variable domain DVKVTQSSRYLVKRTGEKVFLECVQDMDHENMFWYRQDPGLGLRLIYFSYDVKMKEKGDIPEGYSVSREKKERFSLILESASTNQTSMYLCASSLTRGPWVLTFGAGSRLTVL.

J is TRBJ2-1 and V is TRBV4-1; a weak D match, TRBD2 (6 bases). This CDR3 is built from 15 residues. Trimming took 4 bases from V and 6 from J, leaving 16 bases between them. The germline CDR1 and CDR2 sequences are MGHRA and YSYEKL. The CDR3 DNA is TGCGCCAGCAGCCTCCGTTTAGCGGAATGCAATGAGCAGTTCTTC. Protein: CASSLRLAECNEQFF.

V usage is TRBV5-8 and J usage is TRBJ2-3, with a weak D call TRBD1 (6 bases). The germline V gene encodes CDR1 SGHTS and CDR2 YDEGEE. V was shortened by 4 bases and J by 4 bases, with 19 bases between the two germline ends. The CDR3 extends over 16 amino acids. CDR3 in amino acids: CASSPGNRVYADTQYF. The CDR3 coding sequence is TGTGCCAGCAGCCCAGGGAACAGGGTATATGCAGATACGCAGTATTTT.

V gene TRBV4-3 combines with J gene TRBJ1-1; D is undetermined. The CDR3 runs 15 residues. Deletions cut 4 bases from V and 0 bases from J, with 12 bases between. Germline-derived CDR1 and CDR2 are LGHNA and YSLEER. CDR3 loop: CASSRSAGMNTEAFF. Written as DNA, the CDR3 is TGCGCCAGCAGCCGCTCGGCGGGCATGAACACTGAAGCTTTCTTT.

This chain links TRBV5-1 with TRBJ2-5; 7 bases match TRBD1. The CDR3 extends over 13 amino acids. After removal of 5 bases from V and 3 bases from J, the junction contained 4 bases not matched to a gene. In germline, CDR1 is SGHRS, CDR2 YFSETQ. The CDR3 nucleotides are TGCGCCAGCAGAAGGGACAGAGAAGAGACCCAGTACTTC. Protein sequence: CASRRDREETQYF.

The chain combines TRBV14 with TRBJ2-1; 9 nucleotides align to TRBD2. The J segment lost 8 bases and the V segment lost 5 bases, leaving 10 bases of the junction unmatched. The germline gives CDR1 SGHDN, CDR2 FVKESK. This CDR3 contains 15 residues. The CDR3 region has the DNA TGTGCCAGCAGCTCTATAGCGGGAGTGGGGTATGAGCAGTTCTTC. As protein: CASSSIAGVGYEQFF.

This chain joins TRBV6-1 and TRBJ1-2; 7 positions match TRBD1. This CDR3 contains 13 residues. Unmatched junction bases numbered 8, after V lost 5 bases and J lost 8 bases. Germline V gene sequence: CDR1 MNHNS, CDR2 SASEGT. The CDR3 here is CASSPRDSGGYTF. The CDR3 coding sequence is TGTGCCAGCAGTCCGAGGGACAGCGGGGGCTACACCTTC.

The chain carries TRBV5-5 and TRBJ2-5, with TRBD2 matching over 12 bases. The J segment lost 3 bases and the V segment lost 0 bases, leaving 0 bases of the junction unmatched. CDR1 SGHKS and CDR2 YYEKEE come from the germline V gene (reference sequence). This CDR3 region has 15 residues. Here the CDR3 reads CASSLGLAGEETQYF. DNA of the CDR3: TGTGCCAGCAGCTTGGGACTAGCGGGAGAAGAGACCCAGTACTTC.

This rearrangement joins TRBV5-8 to TRBJ2-1; TRBD2 might be the D (5 bases). The germline CDR1 and CDR2 sequences are SGHTS and YDEGEE. The V end was cut by 4 bases, the J end by 10 bases, with 15 bases between. The CDR3 contains 13 residues. The CDR3 sequence: CASSDRTGREQFF. Here the CDR3 DNA reads TGTGCCAGCAGCGATAGGACTGGCCGGGAGCAGTTCTTC.

A remark on this clone: Within the sample, other DNA sequences also encode this same CDR3. The genes are TRBV7-2 and TRBJ1-3; a weak D match, TRBD1 (6 bases). Trimming removed 4 bases from V and 4 bases from J, with 14 bases in between. The length of the CDR3 is 15 residues. Germline assignment: CDR1 SGHTA and CDR2 FQGNSA. CDR3 nucleotides: TGTGCCAGCAGCTCCAGGGGTAGAGGAGGAAACACCATATATTTT. Translated: CASSSRGRGGNTIYF.

A word on this clone: The sample holds other DNA sequences that translate to the same CDR3. The chain carries TRBV28 and TRBJ1-1; D gene unclear. Germline lookup yields CDR1 MDHEN and CDR2 SYDVKM. This CDR3 is 14 amino acids long. The V gene lost 9 bases and the J gene lost 1 base, with 15 bases spanning the gap. CDR3 region: CASGPGGGNTEAFF. The CDR3 DNA reads as TGTGCCAGTGGCCCAGGTGGAGGGAACACTGAAGCTTTCTTT.

V gene TRBV7-8 combines with J gene TRBJ2-1, with 8 nucleotides matching TRBD1. The length of the CDR3 is 16 residues. From germline, CDR1 is SGHVS and CDR2 FQNEAQ. V was pared by 5 bases and J by 4 bases, with 10 bases of the junction left unmatched. The DNA for the CDR3 is TGTGCCAGCAGCCTTCCCGGGACAGGACTTTACAATGAGCAGTTCTTC. Protein product: CASSLPGTGLYNEQFF.

This chain links TRBV18 with TRBJ2-7, with D perhaps TRBD2 (6 bases). Trimming pared 5 bases from V and 1 base from J, leaving 9 bases between. The CDR3 spans 13 residues. The germline V gene has CDR1 KGHSH and CDR2 LQKENI. The CDR3 coding sequence is TGTGCCAGCTCAGGGGACTTGTCCTACGAGCAGTACTTC. Amino acid sequence: CASSGDLSYEQYF.

This clone was seen once. The chain is built from TRBV30 and TRBJ1-3, with unresolved D. V was trimmed by 2 bases and J by 3 bases, leaving 11 bases between them. The CDR3 has 14 amino acids. Germline V lookup: CDR1 GTSNPN, CDR2 SVGIG (reference sequence). CDR3 amino acids: CAWSLTFSGNTIYF. DNA for the CDR3: TGTGCCTGGAGTTTGACTTTCAGTGGAAACACCATATATTTT. The full variable domain, rest sourced from reference TRBV30 and TRBJ1-3, is SQTIHQWPATLVQPVGSPLSLECTVEGTSNPNLYWYRQAAGRGLQLLFYSVGIGQISSEVPQNLSASRPQDRQFILSSKKLLLSDSGFYLCAWSLTFSGNTIYFGEGSWLTVV.

The CDR3 sequence is CASSLHQGTNEQFF. The CDR3, as DNA: TGCGCCAGCAGCTTGCATCAGGGGACGAATGAGCAGTTCTTC. The chain joins TRBV5-1 to TRBJ2-1; D may be TRBD1 (6 bases). This CDR3 spans 14 amino acids. Per the germline V gene, CDR1 is SGHRS and CDR2 is YFSETQ. V was pared by 1 base and J by 7 bases, with 12 bases between.

The rearrangement joins TRBV30 to TRBJ2-5; 8 positions agree with TRBD2. CDR3 length equals 14 residues. From germline, CDR1 is GTSNPN and CDR2 SVGIG (reference sequence). V gave up 5 bases and J gave up 5 bases; unmatched junction bases: 10. The DNA for the CDR3 is TGTGCCTGGGATCCAGCGGGAGTTATTGAGACCCAGTACTTC. This sequence encodes CAWDPAGVIETQYF.